This T cell receptor beta chain is from a study of early T cells in non-severe SARS-CoV-2 infection. The wider study: Chains were unpaired, as sequencing was done on bulk RNA from unsorted whole blood.

Unique molecular identifiers were affixed to single, distinct cDNA molecules. TCRdb itself ran the 5' RACE reads through MiXCR, one entry per CDR3 protein. The table includes 25,000 to 30,000 distinct CDR3 sequences, 5% to 5.5% detected once. The length of the CDR3 is 16 residues. J gave up 6 bases and V 4 bases, and 9 bases lay outside the gene matches. The germline CDR1 and CDR2 sequences are SGHKS and YYEKEE (reference sequence). This clonotype has ten or more counts. The antigen is unknown. Points from the study as a whole: Missing private and CD4 specificities, VDJdb matching favored anti-spike CD8 responses.

V and J are TRBV5-5 and TRBJ1-5, with 11 bases matching TRBD1. The specimen was whole blood. This receptor was taken from an adult who was a healthcare worker with PCR-confirmed SARS-CoV-2 infection or an uninfected control (not recorded which). The CDR3 sequence: CASSPTDRGLGQPQHF. The DNA of the CDR3 is TGTGCCAGCAGCCCGACGGACAGGGGGCTGGGTCAGCCCCAGCATTTT.